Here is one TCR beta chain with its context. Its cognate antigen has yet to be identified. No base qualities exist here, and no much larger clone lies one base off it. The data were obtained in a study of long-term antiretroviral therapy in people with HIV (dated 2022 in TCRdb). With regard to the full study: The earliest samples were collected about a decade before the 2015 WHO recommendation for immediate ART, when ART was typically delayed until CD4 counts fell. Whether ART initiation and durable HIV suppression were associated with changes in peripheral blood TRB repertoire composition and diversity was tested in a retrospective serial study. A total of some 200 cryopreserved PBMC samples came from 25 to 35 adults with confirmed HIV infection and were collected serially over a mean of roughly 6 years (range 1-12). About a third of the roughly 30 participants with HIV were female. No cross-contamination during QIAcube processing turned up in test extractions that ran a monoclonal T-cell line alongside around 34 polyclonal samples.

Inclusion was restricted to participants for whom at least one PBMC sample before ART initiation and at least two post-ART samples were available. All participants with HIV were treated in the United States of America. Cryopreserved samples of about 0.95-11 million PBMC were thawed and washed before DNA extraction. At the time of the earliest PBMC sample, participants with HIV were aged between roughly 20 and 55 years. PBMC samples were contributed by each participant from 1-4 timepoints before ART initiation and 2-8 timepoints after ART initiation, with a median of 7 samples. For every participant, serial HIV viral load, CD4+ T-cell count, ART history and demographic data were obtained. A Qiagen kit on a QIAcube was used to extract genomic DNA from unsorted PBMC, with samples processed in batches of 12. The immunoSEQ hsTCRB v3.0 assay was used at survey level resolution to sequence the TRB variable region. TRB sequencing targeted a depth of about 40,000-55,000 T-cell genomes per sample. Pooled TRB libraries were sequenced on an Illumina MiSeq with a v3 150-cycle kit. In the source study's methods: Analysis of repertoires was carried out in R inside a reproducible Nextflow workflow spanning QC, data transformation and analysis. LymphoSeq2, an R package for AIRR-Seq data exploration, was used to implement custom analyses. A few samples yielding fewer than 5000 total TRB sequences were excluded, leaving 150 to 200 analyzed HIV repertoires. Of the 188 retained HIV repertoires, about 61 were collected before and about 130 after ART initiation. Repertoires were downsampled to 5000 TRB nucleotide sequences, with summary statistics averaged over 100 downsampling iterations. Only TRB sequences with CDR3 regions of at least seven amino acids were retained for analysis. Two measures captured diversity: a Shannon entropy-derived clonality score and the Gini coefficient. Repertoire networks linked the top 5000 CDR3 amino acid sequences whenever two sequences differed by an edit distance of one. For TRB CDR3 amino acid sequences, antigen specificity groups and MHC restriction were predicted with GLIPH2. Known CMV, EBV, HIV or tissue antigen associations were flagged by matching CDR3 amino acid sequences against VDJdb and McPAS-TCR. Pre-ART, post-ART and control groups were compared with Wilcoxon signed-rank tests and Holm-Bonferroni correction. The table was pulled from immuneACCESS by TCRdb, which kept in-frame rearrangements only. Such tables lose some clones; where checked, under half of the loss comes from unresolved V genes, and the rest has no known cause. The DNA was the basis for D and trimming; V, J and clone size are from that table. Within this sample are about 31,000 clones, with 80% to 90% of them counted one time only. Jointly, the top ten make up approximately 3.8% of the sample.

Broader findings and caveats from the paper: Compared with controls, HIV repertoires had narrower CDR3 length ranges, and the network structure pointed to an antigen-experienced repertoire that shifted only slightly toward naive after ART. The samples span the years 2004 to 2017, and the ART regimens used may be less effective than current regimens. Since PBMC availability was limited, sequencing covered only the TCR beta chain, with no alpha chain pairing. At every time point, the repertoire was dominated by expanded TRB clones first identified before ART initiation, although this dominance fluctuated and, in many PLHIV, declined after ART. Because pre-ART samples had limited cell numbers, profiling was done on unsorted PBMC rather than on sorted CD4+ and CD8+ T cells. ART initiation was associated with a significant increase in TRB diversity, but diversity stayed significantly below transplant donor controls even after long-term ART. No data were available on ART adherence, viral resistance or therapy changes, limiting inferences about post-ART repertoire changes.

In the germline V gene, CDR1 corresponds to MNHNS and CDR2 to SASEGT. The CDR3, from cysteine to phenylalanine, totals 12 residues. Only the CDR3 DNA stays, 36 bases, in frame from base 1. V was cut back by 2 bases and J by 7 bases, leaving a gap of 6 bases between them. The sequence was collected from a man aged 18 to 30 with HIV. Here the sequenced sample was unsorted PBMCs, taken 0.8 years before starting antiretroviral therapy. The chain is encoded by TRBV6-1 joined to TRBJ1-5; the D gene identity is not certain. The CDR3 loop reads CASSELRQPQHF. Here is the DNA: TGTGCCAGCAGTGAACTGAGGCAGCCCCAGCATTTT.